This TCR beta chain was recovered during a study of shared clonotypes between healthy human individuals. For the study at large: CD4 naive and CD4 memory each took three plates per donor, while CD8 naive took two and CD8 memory one. Findings and limits, study-wide: Non-shared clonotypes were found to have lower generation probabilities than the clonotypes that were shared by all four of the sorted-subset donors.

Nashville, Tennessee was home to all donors, who were Caucasian adults. The protocol was immunoSEQ multiplex PCR, while the TCRdb copy is restricted to in-frame clones and leaves out a portion. The sample records some 2.1 million clones, roughly 94% being singletons. Germline CDR1 reads MGHDK; CDR2 reads SYGVNS. The CDR3 is 12 amino acids. The V gene lost 2 bases and the J gene lost 9 bases, with 10 bases spanning the gap. Comment on this clone: Antigen: not known.

This sequence was found in a man aged 18 to 30 in good health. This rearrangement joins TRBV25-1 to TRBJ2-5; D is unresolved. Sequencing was carried out using naive CD4+ T cells sorted from blood. Noted subset: CD45RA+ positively selected. CDR3 DNA: TGTGCCAGCAGTGAAGGACCTATGGCCCAGTACTTC. Translating it yields CASSEGPMAQYF. Full variable domain (rest looked up from reference TRBV25-1 and TRBJ2-5): EADIYQTPRYLVIGTGKKITLECSQTMGHDKMYWYQQDPGMELHLIHYSYGVNSTEKGDLSSESTVSRIRTEHFPLTLESARPSHTSQYLCASSEGPMAQYFGPGTRLLVL.